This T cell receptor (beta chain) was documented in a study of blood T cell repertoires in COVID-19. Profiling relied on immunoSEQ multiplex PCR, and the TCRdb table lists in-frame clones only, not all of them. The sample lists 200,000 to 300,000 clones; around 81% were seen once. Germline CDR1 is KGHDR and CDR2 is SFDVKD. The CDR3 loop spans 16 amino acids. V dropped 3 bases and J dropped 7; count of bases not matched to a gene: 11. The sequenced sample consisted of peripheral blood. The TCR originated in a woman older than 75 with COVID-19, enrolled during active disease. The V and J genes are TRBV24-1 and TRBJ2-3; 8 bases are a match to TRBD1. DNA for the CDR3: TGTGCCACCAGTGATCCCGGACAGGGCCCCTTCCATACGCAGTATTTT. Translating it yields CATSDPGQGPFHTQYF.